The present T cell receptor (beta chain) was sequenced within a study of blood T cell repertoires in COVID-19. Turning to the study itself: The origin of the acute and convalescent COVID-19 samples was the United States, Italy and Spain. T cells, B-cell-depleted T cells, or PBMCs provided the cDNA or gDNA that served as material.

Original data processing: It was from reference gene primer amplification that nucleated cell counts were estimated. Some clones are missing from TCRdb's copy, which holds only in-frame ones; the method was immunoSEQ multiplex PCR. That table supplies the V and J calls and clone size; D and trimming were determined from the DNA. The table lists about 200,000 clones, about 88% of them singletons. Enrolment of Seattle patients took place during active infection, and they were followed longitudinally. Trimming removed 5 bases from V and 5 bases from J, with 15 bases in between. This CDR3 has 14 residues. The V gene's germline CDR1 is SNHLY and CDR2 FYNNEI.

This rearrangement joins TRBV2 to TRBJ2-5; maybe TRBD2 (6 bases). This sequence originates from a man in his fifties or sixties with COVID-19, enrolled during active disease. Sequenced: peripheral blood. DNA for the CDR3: TGTGCCAGCAGTCTGGACTACAGTCGTGAGACCCAGTACTTC. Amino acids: CASSLDYSRETQYF. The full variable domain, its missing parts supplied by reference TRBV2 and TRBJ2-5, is EPEVTQTPSHQVTQMGQEVILRCVPISNHLYFYWYRQILGQKVEFLVSFYNNEISEKSEIFDDQFSVERPDGSNFTLKIRSTKLEDSAMYFCASSLDYSRETQYFGPGTRLLVL.